The rows below give T cell receptor beta chains drawn from one sample of a study of neurological immune-mediated disorders. TCRdb processed the 5' RACE reads anew with MiXCR; each CDR3 protein has one entry. This table has over 60,000 distinct CDR3 sequences, approximately 5.2% appearing once. The sample comprised PBMCs. The receptors stem from a woman in her 30s with multiple sclerosis. CDR3s include the opening cysteine and the closing phenylalanine or tryptophan. The D gene is left open where the match is weak. Rows give clone size only sometimes, using once, few, many, or a class for an expanded clone.

V	J	D	size	DNA	CDR3
TRBV20-1	TRBJ2-7	TRBD1	few	TGCAGTGCTAAGCGACAGGGTGTCAACGAGCAGTACTTC	CSAKRQGVNEQYF
TRBV20-1	TRBJ2-5	.	many	TGCAGTGCTAGTTGGGACTTCCAAGAGACCCAGTACTTC	CSASWDFQETQYF
TRBV20-1	TRBJ1-2	.	many	TGCAGTGCCAGACAGTCTAACTATGGCTACACCTTC	CSARQSNYGYTF
TRBV20-1	TRBJ1-1	TRBD1	many	TGCAGTGCTCTAGGGGGCGGTACTGAAGCTTTCTTT	CSALGGGTEAFF
TRBV15	TRBJ1-6	.	few	TGTGCCACCAGCAGGACCGGTGTTAATTCACCCCTCCACTTT	CATSRTGVNSPLHF
TRBV7-2	TRBJ2-1	.	few	TGTGCCAGCAGCTCTTTTGGGGGAAATGAGCAGTTCTTC	CASSSFGGNEQFF
TRBV20-1	TRBJ2-7	.	many	TGCAGTGCTAGTCCTCGTCTCTATGAGACCTACGAGCAGTACTTC	CSASPRLYETYEQYF
TRBV29-1	TRBJ2-1	.	many	TGCAGCGCGGGACAATCAGGCAATGAGCAGTTCTTC	CSAGQSGNEQFF
TRBV12-3/TRBV12-4	TRBJ1-2	TRBD1	many	TGTGCCAGCAGTTTAGACGGGACAGGTCTAAGGGGCTACACCTTC	CASSLDGTGLRGYTF
TRBV9	TRBJ2-3	TRBD2	many	TGTGCCAGCAGCGAAGCGGGGGGCCGGTATACGCAGTATTTT	CASSEAGGRYTQYF
TRBV5-1	TRBJ2-3	TRBD1	many	TGCGCCAGCAGTCTGACAGGGTTTTCAGATACGCAGTATTTT	CASSLTGFSDTQYF
TRBV12-3/TRBV12-4	TRBJ2-1	.	many	TGTGCCAGCAGTTACCCCCCAGGGAGCAATGAGCAGTTCTTC	CASSYPPGSNEQFF
TRBV3-1	TRBJ2-1	TRBD2	.	TGTGCCAGCAGCCAACGGCTAGCGGTTGGGGAACAGTTCTTC	CASSQRLAVGEQFF
TRBV20-1	TRBJ2-3	.	many	TGCAGTGCTAGAGTAGCCGTTACTAGCACAGATACGCAGTATTTT	CSARVAVTSTDTQYF
TRBV10-3	TRBJ2-2	.	many	TGTGCCATCAGTGCCAAGATAGCAACCGGGGAGCTGTTTTTT	CAISAKIATGELFF